This T cell receptor beta chain is from a study of OX40 agonist ivuxolimab in advanced cancers. Study-level background: Prior checkpoint blockade (anti-PD-1, anti-PD-L1 or anti-CTLA-4) was permitted; 40% had it.

Turning to this clone: Antigen unknown.

TCRdb's copy holds only in-frame clones and misses some; the assay was immunoSEQ multiplex PCR. Among roughly 5,100 clones listed, less than 70% were seen once. Germline-derived CDR1 and CDR2 are MGHDK and SYGVNS. Trimming stripped 6 bases from V and 1 base from J, with 12 bases between. The CDR3 is 14 amino acids. Study-level results: There were also nonresponders showing low normalized T-cell clonal expansion.

This rearrangement joins TRBV25-1 to TRBJ1-1; the D is unclear. The sequence was obtained from an adult with an advanced solid tumor such as melanoma, head and neck, liver or kidney cancer. The sequences come from CD4+ or CD8+ T cells sorted from blood, collected in a trial of the OX40 agonist ivuxolimab. The CDR3 here is CASSRSVGNTEAFF. The CDR3 DNA reads TGTGCCAGCAGCCGAAGCGTGGGGAACACTGAAGCTTTCTTT.